This section outlines one T cell receptor (beta chain) sequence together with its context. This sample is part of a study of blood T cell repertoires in COVID-19. At the level of the study: Samples representing acute and convalescent COVID-19 were sourced from the United States, Italy and Spain.

Germline CDR1 reads MNHEY; CDR2 reads SVGAGI. Trimming took 10 bases from V and 2 from J; bases not matched to a gene: 5. The CDR3 runs to 12 residues. Method: immunoSEQ multiplex PCR; TCRdb's copy keeps in-frame clones and lacks some. The data contain approximately 430,000 clones, roughly 88% of them singletons. Sequences were obtained from peripheral blood. This chain connects TRBV6-5 to TRBJ2-7, with 7 positions matching TRBD2. This receptor was obtained from a woman younger than 45 with active or convalescent COVID-19. The CDR3 sequence is CATRDYAYEQYF. CDR3 in DNA: TGTGCCACTCGGGACTACGCCTACGAGCAGTACTTC.